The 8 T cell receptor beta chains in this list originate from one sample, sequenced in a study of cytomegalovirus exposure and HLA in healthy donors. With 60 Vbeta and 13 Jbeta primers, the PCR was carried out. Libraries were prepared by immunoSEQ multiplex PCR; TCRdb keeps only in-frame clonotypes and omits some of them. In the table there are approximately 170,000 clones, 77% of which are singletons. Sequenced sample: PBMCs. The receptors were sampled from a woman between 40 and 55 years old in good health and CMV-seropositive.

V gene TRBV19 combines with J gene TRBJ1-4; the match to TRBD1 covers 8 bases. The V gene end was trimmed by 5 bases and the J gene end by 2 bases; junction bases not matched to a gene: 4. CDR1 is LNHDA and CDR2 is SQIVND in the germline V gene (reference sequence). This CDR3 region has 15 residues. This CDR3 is CASSFSGGTNEKLFF. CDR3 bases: TGTGCCAGTAGTTTCTCAGGGGGCACTAATGAAAAACTGTTTTTT.

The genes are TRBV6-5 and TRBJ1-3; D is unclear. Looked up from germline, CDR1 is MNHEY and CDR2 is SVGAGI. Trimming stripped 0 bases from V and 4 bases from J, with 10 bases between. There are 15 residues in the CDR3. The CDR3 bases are TGTGCCAGCAGTTACTCGATCGGGAGCGGAAACACCATATATTTT. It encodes CASSYSIGSGNTIYF.

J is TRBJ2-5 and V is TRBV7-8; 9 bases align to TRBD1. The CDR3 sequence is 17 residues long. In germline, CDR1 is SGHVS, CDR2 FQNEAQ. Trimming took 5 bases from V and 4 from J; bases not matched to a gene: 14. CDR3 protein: CASSPTPRDRVTETQYF. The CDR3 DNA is TGTGCCAGCAGCCCTACGCCGCGGGACAGGGTAACAGAGACCCAGTACTTC. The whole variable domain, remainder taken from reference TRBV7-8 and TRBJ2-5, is GAGVSQSPRYKVAKRGQDVALRCDPISGHVSLFWYQQALGQGPEFLTYFQNEAQLDKSGLPSDRFFAERPEGSVSTLKIQRTQQEDSAVYLCASSPTPRDRVTETQYFGPGTRLLVL.

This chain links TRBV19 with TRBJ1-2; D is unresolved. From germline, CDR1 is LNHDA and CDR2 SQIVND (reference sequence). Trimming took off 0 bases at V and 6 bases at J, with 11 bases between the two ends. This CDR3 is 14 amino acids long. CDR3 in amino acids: CASSIDRGVHGYTF. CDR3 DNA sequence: TGTGCCAGTAGTATAGATCGGGGAGTCCATGGCTACACCTTC.

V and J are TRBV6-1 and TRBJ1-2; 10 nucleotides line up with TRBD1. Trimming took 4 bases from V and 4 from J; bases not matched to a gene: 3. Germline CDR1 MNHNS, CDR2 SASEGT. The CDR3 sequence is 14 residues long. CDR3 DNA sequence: TGTGCCAGCAGTGGGACAGGGGGATTCTATGGCTACACCTTC. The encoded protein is CASSGTGGFYGYTF.

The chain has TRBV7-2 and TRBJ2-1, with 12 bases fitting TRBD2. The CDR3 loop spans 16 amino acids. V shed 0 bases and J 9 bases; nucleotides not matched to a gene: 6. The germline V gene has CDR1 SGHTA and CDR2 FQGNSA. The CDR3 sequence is CASSLARLAGVGEQFF. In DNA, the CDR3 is TGTGCCAGCAGCTTAGCGCGACTAGCGGGAGTGGGTGAGCAGTTCTTC. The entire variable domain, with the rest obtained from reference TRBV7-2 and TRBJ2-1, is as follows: GAGVSQSPSNKVTEKGKDVELRCDPISGHTALYWYRQSLGQGLEFLIYFQGNSAPDKSGLPSDRFSAERTGGSVSTLTIQRTQQEDSAVYLCASSLARLAGVGEQFFGPGTRLTVL.

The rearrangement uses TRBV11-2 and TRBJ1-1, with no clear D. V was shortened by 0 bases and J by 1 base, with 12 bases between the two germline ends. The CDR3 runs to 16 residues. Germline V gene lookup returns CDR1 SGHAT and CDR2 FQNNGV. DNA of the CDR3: TGTGCCAGCAGCTTAGATGGGCGAGACCGGAACACTGAAGCTTTCTTT. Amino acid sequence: CASSLDGRDRNTEAFF.

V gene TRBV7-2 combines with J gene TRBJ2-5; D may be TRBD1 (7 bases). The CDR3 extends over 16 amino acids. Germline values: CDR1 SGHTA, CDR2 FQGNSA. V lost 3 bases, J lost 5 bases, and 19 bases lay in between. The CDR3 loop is CASSFTVRGVRETQYF. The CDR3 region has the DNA TGTGCCAGCAGCTTTACCGTCAGGGGGGTTAGGGAGACCCAGTACTTC.